This T cell receptor beta chain was found in a study of beta chain features in type 1 diabetes. TCRB transcripts that were expressed got sequenced, as all of the isolated RNA had been reverse transcribed. Method: immunoSEQ multiplex PCR; TCRdb's copy keeps in-frame clones and lacks some. The repertoire consists of 600,000 to 650,000 clones, with 15% to 19% occurring once and the leading ten covering 0.093%. Germline values: CDR1 SGHRS, CDR2 YFSETQ. V dropped 0 bases and J dropped 6; count of bases not matched to a gene: 8. The CDR3 runs to 16 residues. The source of this sequence is a man between 18 and 29 years old in good health. The sample comprised naive CD4+ T cells from blood. The chain joins TRBV5-1 to TRBJ2-1; 8 bases match TRBD2. Here the CDR3 reads CASSLAATSAPNEQFF. The CDR3 region has the DNA TGCGCCAGCAGCTTGGCCGCGACTAGCGCTCCCAATGAGCAGTTCTTC. The entire variable domain, with the rest obtained from reference TRBV5-1 and TRBJ2-1, is as follows: KAGVTQTPRYLIKTRGQQVTLSCSPISGHRSVSWYQQTPGQGLQFLFEYFSETQRNKGNFPGRFSGRQFSNSRSEMNVSTLELGDSALYLCASSLAATSAPNEQFFGPGTRLTVL.